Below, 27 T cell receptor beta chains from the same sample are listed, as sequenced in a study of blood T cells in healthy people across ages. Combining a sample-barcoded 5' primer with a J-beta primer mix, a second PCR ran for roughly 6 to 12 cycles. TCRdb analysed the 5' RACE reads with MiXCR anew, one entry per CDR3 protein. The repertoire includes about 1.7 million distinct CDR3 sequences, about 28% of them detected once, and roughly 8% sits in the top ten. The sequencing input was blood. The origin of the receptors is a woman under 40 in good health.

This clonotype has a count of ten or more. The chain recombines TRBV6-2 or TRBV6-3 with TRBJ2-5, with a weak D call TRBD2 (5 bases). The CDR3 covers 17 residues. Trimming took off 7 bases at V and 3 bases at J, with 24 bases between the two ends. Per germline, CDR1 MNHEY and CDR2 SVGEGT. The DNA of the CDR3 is TGTGCCAGCATCCCCAGCGTGCTGAGGAGGATGGAAGAGACCCAGTACTTC. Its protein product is CASIPSVLRRMEETQYF.

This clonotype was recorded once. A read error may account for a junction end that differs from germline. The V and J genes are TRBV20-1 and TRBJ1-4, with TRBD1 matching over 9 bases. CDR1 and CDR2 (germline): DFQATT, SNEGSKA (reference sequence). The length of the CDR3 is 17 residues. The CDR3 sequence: CSAPFGQGLTWGEKRFF. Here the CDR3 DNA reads TGCAGTGCCCCCTTTGGACAGGGGCTCACGTGGGGAGAAAAACGGTTTTTT.

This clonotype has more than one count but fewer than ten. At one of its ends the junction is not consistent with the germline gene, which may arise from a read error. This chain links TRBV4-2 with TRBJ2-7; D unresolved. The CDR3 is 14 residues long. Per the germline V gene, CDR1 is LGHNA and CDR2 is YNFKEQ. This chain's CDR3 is CANSQDLRNYEQYF. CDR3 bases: TGTGCCAACAGCCAAGATTTAAGGAACTACGAGCAGTACTTC.

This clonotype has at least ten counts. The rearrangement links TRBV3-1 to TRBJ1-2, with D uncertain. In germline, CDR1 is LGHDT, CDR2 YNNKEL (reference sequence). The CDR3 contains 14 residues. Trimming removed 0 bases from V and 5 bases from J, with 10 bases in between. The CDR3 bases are TGTGCCAGCAGCCAAGACGAGATGTTTTATGGCTACACCTTC. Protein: CASSQDEMFYGYTF.

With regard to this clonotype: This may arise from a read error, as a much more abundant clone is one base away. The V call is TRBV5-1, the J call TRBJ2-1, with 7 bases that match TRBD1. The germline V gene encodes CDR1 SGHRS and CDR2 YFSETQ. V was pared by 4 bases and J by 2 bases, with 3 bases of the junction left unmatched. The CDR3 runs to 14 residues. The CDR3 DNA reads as TGCGCCAGCAGCCCGACAGGGACCTACAATGAGCAGTTCTTC. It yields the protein CASSPTGTYNEQFF.

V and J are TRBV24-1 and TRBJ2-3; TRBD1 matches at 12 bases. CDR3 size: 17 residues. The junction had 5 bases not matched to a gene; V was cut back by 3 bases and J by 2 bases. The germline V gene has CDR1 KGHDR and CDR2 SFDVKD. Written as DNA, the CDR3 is TGTGCCACCAGTGATGCCGGGACAGGGGGCAACACAGATACGCAGTATTTT. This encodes CATSDAGTGGNTDTQYF.

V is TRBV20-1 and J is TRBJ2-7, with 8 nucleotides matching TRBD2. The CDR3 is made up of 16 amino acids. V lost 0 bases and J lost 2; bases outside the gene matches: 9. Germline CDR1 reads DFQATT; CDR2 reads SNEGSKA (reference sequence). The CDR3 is CSARDPTAGGPYEQYF. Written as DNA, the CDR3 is TGCAGTGCTAGAGATCCCACCGCGGGAGGTCCCTACGAGCAGTACTTC.

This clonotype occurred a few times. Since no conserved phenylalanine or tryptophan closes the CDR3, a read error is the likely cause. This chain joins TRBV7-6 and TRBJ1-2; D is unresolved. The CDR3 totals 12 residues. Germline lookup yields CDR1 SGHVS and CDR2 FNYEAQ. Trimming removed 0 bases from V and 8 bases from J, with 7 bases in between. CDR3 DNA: TGTGCCAGCAGCTTAGCCGGCGCCGGCTACACCGTC. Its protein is CASSLAGAGYTV.

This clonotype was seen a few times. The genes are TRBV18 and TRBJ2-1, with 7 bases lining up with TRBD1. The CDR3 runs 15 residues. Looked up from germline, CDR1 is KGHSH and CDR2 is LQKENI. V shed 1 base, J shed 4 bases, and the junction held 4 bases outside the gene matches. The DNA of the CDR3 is TGTGCCAGCTCACCACAGAGGGGGCGGTACAATGAGCAGTTCTTC. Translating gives CASSPQRGRYNEQFF. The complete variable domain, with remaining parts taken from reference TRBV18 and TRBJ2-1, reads NAGVMQNPRHLVRRRGQEARLRCSPMKGHSHVYWYRQLPEEGLKFMVYLQKENIIDESGMPKERFSAEFPKEGPSILRIQQVVRGDSAAYFCASSPQRGRYNEQFFGPGTRLTVL.

CDR3: CASTRGGAGYGYTF. CDR3 bases: TGTGCCAGCACCAGGGGGGGGGCAGGCTATGGCTACACCTTC. The chain uses TRBV12-3 or TRBV12-4 and TRBJ1-2; TRBD1 agrees at 7 bases. This CDR3 comprises 14 residues. V lost 7 bases, J lost 4 bases, and 9 bases stayed unmatched.

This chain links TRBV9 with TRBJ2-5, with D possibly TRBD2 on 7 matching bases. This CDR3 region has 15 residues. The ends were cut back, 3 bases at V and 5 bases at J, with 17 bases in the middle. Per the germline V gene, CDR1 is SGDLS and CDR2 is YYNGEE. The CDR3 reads CASSGILGGPETQYF. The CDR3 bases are TGTGCCAGCAGCGGGATTCTGGGGGGGCCCGAGACCCAGTACTTC.

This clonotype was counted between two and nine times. CDR3 amino acids: CASSPATIQETQYF. CDR3 sequence (DNA): TGCGCCAGCAGCCCTGCCACCATACAAGAGACCCAGTACTTC. The V and J genes are TRBV5-1 and TRBJ2-5; the D is unclear. The CDR3 has 14 residues. Germline values: CDR1 SGHRS, CDR2 YFSETQ. The V end was cut by 4 bases, the J end by 2 bases, with 12 bases between. The entire variable domain, with the rest obtained from reference TRBV5-1 and TRBJ2-5, is as follows: KAGVTQTPRYLIKTRGQQVTLSCSPISGHRSVSWYQQTPGQGLQFLFEYFSETQRNKGNFPGRFSGRQFSNSRSEMNVSTLELGDSALYLCASSPATIQETQYFGPGTRLLVL.

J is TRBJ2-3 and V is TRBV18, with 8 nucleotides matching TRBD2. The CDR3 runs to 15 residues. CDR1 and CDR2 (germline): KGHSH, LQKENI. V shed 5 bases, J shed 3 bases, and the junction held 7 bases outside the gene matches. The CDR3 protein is CASSYPGGATDTQYF. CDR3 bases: TGTGCCAGCTCATACCCCGGGGGGGCAACAGATACGCAGTATTTT.

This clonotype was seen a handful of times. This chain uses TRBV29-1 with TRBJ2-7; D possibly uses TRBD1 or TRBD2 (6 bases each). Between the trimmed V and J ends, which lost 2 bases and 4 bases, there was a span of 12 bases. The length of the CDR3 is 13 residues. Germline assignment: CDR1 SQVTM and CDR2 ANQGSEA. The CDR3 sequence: CSVETGARYEQYF. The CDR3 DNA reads TGCAGCGTTGAAACGGGGGCCCGTTACGAGCAGTACTTC.

The CDR3 DNA is TGTGCCAGCAGTTTGGATGGGTTACGGCAGCCCCAGCATTTT. It encodes CASSLDGLRQPQHF. The rearrangement links TRBV12-3 or TRBV12-4 to TRBJ1-5; D is ambiguous. Trimming took 3 bases from V and 7 from J, leaving 13 bases between them. CDR3 size: 14 residues.

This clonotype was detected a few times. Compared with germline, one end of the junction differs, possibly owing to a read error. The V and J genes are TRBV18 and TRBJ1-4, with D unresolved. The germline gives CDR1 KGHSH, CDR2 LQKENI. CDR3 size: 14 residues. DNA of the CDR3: TGTGCCAGCTCACCAAAACTTCTGGGAGAAAAACGGTTTTTT. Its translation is CASSPKLLGEKRFF.

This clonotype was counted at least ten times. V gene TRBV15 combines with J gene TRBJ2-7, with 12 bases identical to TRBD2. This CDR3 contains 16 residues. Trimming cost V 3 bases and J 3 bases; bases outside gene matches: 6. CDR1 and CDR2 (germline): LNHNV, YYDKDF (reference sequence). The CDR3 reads CATSSRLAGDFYEQYF. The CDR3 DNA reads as TGTGCCACCAGCAGCCGACTAGCGGGGGACTTCTACGAGCAGTACTTC. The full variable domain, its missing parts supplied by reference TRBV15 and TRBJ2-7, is DAMVIQNPRYQVTQFGKPVTLSCSQTLNHNVMYWYQQKSSQAPKLLFHYYDKDFNNEADTPDNFQSRRPNTSFCFLDIRSPGLGDTAMYLCATSSRLAGDFYEQYFGPGTRLTVT.

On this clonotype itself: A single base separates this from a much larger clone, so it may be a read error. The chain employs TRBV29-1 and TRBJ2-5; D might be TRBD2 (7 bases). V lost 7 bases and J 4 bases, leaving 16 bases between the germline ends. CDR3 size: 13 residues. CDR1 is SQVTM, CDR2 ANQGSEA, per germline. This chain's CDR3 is CSGGGPRPETQYF. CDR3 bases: TGCAGCGGGGGGGGCCCGAGGCCAGAGACCCAGTACTTC.

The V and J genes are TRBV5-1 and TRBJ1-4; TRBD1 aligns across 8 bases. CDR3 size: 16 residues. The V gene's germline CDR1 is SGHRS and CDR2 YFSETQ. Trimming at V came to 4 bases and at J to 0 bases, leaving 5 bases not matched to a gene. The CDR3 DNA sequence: TGCGCCAGCAGCCCGGGACAGGCAGCAACTAATGAAAAACTGTTTTTT. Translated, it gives CASSPGQAATNEKLFF. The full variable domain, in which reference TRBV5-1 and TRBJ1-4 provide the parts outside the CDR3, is KAGVTQTPRYLIKTRGQQVTLSCSPISGHRSVSWYQQTPGQGLQFLFEYFSETQRNKGNFPGRFSGRQFSNSRSEMNVSTLELGDSALYLCASSPGQAATNEKLFFGSGTQLSVL.

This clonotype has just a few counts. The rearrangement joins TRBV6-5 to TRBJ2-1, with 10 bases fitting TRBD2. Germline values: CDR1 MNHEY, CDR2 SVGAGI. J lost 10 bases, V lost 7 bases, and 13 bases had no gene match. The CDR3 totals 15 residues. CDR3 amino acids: CASTTGTSGMREQFF. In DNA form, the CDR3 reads TGTGCCAGCACCACGGGTACTAGCGGGATGCGCGAGCAGTTCTTC.

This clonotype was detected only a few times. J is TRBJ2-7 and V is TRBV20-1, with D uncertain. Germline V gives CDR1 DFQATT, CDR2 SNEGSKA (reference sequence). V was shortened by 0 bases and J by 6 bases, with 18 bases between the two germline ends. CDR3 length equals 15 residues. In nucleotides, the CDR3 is TGCAGTGCTAGAGATCTCGAAGAGTTAGGAGTCGAGCAGTACTTC. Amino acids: CSARDLEELGVEQYF.

CDR3 in DNA: TGTGCCAGCAGCGCCCGACTAGCGGGGGCCGGGAATGAGCAGTTCTTC. Translated, it gives CASSARLAGAGNEQFF. The rearrangement links TRBV11-1 to TRBJ2-1; 12 bases are a match to TRBD2. Trimming cost V 5 bases and J 7 bases; bases outside gene matches: 9. Germline V gene data show CDR1 as SGHAT and CDR2 as FQDESV (reference sequence). This CDR3 comprises 16 residues. The full variable domain, in which reference TRBV11-1 and TRBJ2-1 provide the parts outside the CDR3, is EAEVAQSPRYKITEKSQAVAFWCDPISGHATLYWYRQILGQGPELLVQFQDESVVDDSQLPKDRFSAERLKGVDSTLKIQPAELGDSAMYLCASSARLAGAGNEQFFGPGTRLTVL.

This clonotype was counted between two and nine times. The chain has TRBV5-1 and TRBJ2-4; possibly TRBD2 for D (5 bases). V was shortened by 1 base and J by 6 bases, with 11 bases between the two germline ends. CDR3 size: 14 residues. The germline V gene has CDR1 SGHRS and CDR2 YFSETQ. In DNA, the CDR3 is TGCGCCAGCAGCTTGACCCGGGAAGGAAACATTCAGTACTTC. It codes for CASSLTREGNIQYF.

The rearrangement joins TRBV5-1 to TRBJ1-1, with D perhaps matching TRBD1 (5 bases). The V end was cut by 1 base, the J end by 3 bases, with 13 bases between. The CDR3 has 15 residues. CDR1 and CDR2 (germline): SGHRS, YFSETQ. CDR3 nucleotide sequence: TGCGCCAGCAGCTTGTCTTCCGGGGGACACACTGAAGCTTTCTTT. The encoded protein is CASSLSSGGHTEAFF.

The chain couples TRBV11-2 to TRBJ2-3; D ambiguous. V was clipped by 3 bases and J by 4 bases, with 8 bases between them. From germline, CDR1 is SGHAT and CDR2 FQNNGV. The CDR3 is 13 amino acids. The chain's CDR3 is CASSFFSSDTQYF. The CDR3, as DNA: TGTGCCAGCAGCTTCTTCAGTTCAGATACGCAGTATTTT.

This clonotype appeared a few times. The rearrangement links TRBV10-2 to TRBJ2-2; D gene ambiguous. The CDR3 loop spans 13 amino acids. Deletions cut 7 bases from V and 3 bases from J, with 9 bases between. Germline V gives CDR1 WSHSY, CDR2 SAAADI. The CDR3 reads CASTATHTGELFF. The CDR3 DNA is TGCGCCAGCACGGCGACGCACACCGGGGAGCTGTTTTTT.

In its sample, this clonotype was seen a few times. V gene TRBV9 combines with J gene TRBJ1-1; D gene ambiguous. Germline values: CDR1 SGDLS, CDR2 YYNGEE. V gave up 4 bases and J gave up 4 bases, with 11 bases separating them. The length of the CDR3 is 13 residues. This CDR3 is CASSSAQSTEAFF. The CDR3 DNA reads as TGTGCCAGCAGCTCAGCTCAGAGCACTGAAGCTTTCTTT.